This T cell receptor beta chain stems from a study of blood T cell repertoires in COVID-19. Clones were sequenced by immunoSEQ multiplex PCR, and TCRdb holds only the in-frame ones, with some missing. The sample records approximately 260,000 clones, nearly 90% being singletons. Trimming took off 1 base at V and 7 bases at J, with 16 bases between the two ends. The CDR3 sequence is 16 residues long. The germline CDR1 and CDR2 sequences are LGHNA and YSLEER. V is TRBV4-3 and J is TRBJ2-2; maybe TRBD2 (6 bases). The clonotype was recovered from a woman aged 40 to 55 who had recovered from COVID-19. The sequenced sample was peripheral blood. The CDR3 nucleotides are TGCGCCAGCAGCCAAGGTGCTACTGGGCGGGGCGGGGAGCTGTTTTTT. This codes for CASSQGATGRGGELFF.